These T cell receptor beta chains were read from a single sample in a study of Ad26.COV2.S vaccination and SARS-CoV-2 variants. The data were produced by immunoSEQ multiplex PCR, yet TCRdb's version contains in-frame clones alone and is incomplete. Here the sample spans hundreds of thousands of clones, 90% being singletons. Sequencing used peripheral blood, obtained in a trial of Ad26.COV2.S vaccine versus placebo. The receptors shown here come from a person aged 18-60 years who received the Ad26.COV2.S COVID-19 vaccine or a placebo. Each CDR3 is given with its conserved first and last residue. Each record gives: D gene, V gene, J gene, CDR3 protein. D genes are given only for firm matches.

TRBD1	TRBV3-1/TRBV3-2	TRBJ2-2	CASSFGQGVNTGELFF
.	TRBV19	TRBJ2-1	CASSFGTPGNEQFF
TRBD2	TRBV30	TRBJ2-2	CAWSSLAGLNTGELFF
.	TRBV21-1	TRBJ2-7	CASSKPRLACEQYF
TRBD2	TRBV2	TRBJ2-1	CASTGTSGSSYNEQFF
TRBD2	TRBV9	TRBJ2-1	CASSEPPGTSGIAQFF
TRBD1	TRBV4-1	TRBJ1-1	CASSQAATGASTEAFF
.	TRBV27	TRBJ2-1	CASSLLGANEQFF
TRBD2	TRBV30	TRBJ2-7	CARATSGNYEQYF
.	TRBV9	TRBJ1-3	CASSVGGANSGNTIYF
TRBD2	TRBV18	TRBJ2-1	CASSPLTSPSNEQFF
.	TRBV27	TRBJ1-5	CASSPVGGIVGQPQHF
TRBD2	TRBV6-5	TRBJ2-1	CASSLRLAIYNEQFF
TRBD2	TRBV4-2	TRBJ2-1	CASSTASGSYNEQFF
.	TRBV5-1	TRBJ1-1	CASSLRLGNTEAFF
.	TRBV9	TRBJ2-3	CASSVVGQTSTDTQYF
.	TRBV20-1	TRBJ2-4	CSARAKNIQYF
.	TRBV29-1	TRBJ1-1	CSVERGSTEAFF
TRBD2	TRBV4-1	TRBJ2-7	CASSQVRTSSYEQYF
.	TRBV7-2	TRBJ2-7	CASSIQGGYEQYF
.	TRBV29-1	TRBJ1-2	CSVHLFDGYTF
.	TRBV7-9	TRBJ2-1	CASSSGERSSYNEQFF
.	TRBV6-5	TRBJ2-2	CASSFEDAGELFF